This T cell receptor (beta chain) appears in the sequencing data of a study of T cells expressing NK-cell markers. In the case of this clonotype: Antigen: not known.

Notes on the study in general: NKG2C+ dominant clonotype frequencies in roughly six donors were roughly 1.0-8% of CD8+ T cells.

Germline values: CDR1 KGHSH, CDR2 LQKENI. This CDR3 contains 12 residues. 5'RACE template switching with UMIs produced the TCR beta cDNA. From its re-call of the 5' RACE reads, TCRdb lists each CDR3 protein once, without DNA. Its clone listing holds roughly 390,000 distinct CDR3 sequences. The V call is TRBV18, the J call TRBJ1-2; the TCRdb call, TRBD1, lacks DNA for checking. The receptor was derived from a man aged 18 to 69 in good health. Input material: blood T cells: a sorted CD56 or NKG2C T cell subset, CD4+ or CD8+ T cells, or bulk PBMC T cells (not recorded which). The CDR3 sequence is CASSLSEGGYTF.